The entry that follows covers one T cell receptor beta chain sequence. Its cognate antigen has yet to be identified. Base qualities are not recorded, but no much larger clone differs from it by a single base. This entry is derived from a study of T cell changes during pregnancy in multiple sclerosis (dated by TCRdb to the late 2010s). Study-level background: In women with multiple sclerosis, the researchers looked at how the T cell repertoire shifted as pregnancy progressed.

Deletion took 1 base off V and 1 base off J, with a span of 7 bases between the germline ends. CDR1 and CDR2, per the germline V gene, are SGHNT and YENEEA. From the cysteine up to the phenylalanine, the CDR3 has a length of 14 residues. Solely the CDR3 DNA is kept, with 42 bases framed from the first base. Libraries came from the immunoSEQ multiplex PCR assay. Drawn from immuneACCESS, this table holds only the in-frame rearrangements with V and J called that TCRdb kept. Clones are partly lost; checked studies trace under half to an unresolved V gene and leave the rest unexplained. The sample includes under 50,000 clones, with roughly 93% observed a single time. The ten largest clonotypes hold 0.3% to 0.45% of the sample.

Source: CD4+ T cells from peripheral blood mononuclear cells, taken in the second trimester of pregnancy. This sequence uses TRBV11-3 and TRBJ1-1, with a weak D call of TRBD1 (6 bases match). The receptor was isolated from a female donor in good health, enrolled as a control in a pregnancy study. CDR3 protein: CASSLGQENTEAFF. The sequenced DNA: TGTGCCAGCAGCTTAGGACAGGAGAACACTGAAGCTTTCTTT.